Each of the 2 T cell receptor beta chains below was sequenced from the same sample in a study of CD8+CD57+ T cells in acquired aplastic anemia. Profiles of TCR beta VDJ and CDR3 were generated from a genomic DNA template. TCRdb fed the reads into MiXCR, producing one record per CDR3 protein. This sample carries 200,000 or so distinct CDR3 sequences, roughly two thirds of them seen once, and the ten largest clones take around 50%. Patients included in sequencing had previously demonstrated CD8+CD57+ cell expansion by flow cytometry. The specimen was sorted CD4+, CD8+, or CD8+CD57+ T cells (not recorded which) from PBMCs. The receptors derive from a human donor with aplastic anemia.

The chain uses TRBV20-1 and TRBJ2-1, with TRBD2 matching 8 bases. This CDR3 is built from 14 residues. Germline values: CDR1 DFQATT, CDR2 SNEGSKA (reference sequence). V gave up 3 bases and J gave up 7 bases; unmatched junction bases: 8. The CDR3 region has the DNA TGCAGTGCTAGTAAGCCGGGAGGGAAGAATGAGCAGTTCTTC. Translation gives CSASKPGGKNEQFF.

This clonotype was seen only once. The chain carries TRBV4-1 and TRBJ2-7; TRBD1 aligns across 9 bases. The ends lost 1 base at V and 10 bases at J; junction bases unmatched: 8. The V gene's germline CDR1 is MGHRA and CDR2 YSYEKL. CDR3 size: 14 residues. The CDR3 DNA is TGCGCCAGCAGCCAAGGGGGACAGGGAAGGGAACAGTACTTC. Translating it yields CASSQGGQGREQYF.